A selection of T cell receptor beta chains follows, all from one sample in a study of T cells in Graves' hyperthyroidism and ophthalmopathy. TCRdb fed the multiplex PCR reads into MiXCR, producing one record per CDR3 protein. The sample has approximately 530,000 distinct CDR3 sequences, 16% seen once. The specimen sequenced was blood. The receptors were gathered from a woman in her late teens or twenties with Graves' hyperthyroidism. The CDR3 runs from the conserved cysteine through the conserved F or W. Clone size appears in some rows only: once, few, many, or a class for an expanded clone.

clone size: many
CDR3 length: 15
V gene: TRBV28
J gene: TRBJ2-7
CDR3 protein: CASSFFGGSSYEQYF

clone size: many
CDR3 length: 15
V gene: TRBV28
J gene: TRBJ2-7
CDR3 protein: CASGSSGRAAGEQYF

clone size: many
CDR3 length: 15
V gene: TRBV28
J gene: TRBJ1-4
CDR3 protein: CASSPTTDTNEKLFF

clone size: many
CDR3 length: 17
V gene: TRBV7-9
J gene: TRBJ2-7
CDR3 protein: CASSSGLAGVRAYEQYF

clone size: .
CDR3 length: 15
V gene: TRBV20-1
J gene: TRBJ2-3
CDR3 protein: CSASHRGLATDTQYF

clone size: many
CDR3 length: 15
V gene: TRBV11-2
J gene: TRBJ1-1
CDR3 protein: CASSSGQSLRTEAFF

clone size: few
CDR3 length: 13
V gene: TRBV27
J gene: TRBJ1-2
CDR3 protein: CASRSAANYGYTF

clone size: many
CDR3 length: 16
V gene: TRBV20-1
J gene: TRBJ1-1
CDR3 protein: CSARVRGRGGNTEAFF

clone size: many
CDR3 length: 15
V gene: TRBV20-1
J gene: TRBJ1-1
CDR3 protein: CSARGRARRNTEAFF

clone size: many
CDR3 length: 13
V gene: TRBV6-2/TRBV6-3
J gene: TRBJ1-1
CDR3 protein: CASGPGGNTEAFF

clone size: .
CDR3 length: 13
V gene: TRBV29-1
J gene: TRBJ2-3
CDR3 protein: CSVARTGTDTQYF

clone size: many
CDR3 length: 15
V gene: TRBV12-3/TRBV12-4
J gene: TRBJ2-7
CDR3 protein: CASSFNWDRGYEQYF

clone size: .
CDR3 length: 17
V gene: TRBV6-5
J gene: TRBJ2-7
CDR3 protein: CASSYSRLRDGSYEQYF

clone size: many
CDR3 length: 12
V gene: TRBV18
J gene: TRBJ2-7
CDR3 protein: CASSPLADEQYF

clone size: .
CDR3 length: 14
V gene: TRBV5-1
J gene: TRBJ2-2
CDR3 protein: CASSHGSNTGELFF

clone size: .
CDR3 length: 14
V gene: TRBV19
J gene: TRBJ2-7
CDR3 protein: CASSIDLGIDEQYF

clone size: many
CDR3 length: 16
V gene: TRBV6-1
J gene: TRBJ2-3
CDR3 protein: CASSKIRAGTTDTQYF

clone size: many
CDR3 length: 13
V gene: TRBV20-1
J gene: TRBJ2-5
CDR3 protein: CSAREGFPETQYF

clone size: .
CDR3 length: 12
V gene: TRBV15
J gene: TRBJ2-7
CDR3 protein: CATSREGDEQYF

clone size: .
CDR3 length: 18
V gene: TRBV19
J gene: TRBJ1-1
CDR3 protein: CASSIDGTGAERNTEAFF

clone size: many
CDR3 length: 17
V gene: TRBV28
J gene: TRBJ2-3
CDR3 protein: CASSLFWGMGPTDTQYF

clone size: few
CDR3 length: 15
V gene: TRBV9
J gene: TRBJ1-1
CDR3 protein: CASSAEGGENTEAFF

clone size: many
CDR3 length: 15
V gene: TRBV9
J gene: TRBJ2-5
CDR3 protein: CASSVGLRVGETQYF

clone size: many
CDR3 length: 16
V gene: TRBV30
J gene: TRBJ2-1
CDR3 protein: CAWSRGGPSPYNEQFF

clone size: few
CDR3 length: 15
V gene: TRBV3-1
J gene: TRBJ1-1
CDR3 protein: CASSQDVRMNTEAFF

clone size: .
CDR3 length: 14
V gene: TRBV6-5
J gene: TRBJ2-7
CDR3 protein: CASSYVPNSYEQYF

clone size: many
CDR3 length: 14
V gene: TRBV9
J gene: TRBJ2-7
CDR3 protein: CASSVASAGYEQYF

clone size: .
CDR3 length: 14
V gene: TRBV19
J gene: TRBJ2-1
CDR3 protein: CASSILGAEGEQFF

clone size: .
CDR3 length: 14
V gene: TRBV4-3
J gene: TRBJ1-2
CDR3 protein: CASSQERRSDGYTF

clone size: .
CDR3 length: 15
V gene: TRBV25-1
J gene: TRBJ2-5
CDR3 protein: CASSESDTGRETQYF

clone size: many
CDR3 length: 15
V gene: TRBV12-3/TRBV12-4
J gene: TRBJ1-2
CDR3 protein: CASSLLAGASYGYTF

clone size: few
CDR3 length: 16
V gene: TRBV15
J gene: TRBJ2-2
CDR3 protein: CATSNQGPPNTGELFF

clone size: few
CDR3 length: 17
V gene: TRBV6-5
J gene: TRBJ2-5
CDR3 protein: CASSYLPGLAGVETQYF

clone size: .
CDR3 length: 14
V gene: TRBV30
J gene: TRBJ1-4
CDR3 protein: CAWRGTGGGGKLFF

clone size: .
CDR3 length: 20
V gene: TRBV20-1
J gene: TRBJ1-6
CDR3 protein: CSARDKSVLHSSSYNSPLHF

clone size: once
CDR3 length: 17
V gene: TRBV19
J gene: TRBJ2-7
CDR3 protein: CASSMDSSGRVTYEQYF